This is a list of T cell receptor beta chains from one sample in a study of T cell repertoires in cytomegalovirus infection. No antigen has been identified for these receptors. TCRdb re-called the reads with MiXCR, one entry per CDR3 protein. Here the sample spans approximately 70,000 distinct CDR3 sequences, 20% to 25% being singletons. What was sequenced was PBMCs, sequenced either directly or after in vitro stimulation (not recorded which). The receptors here all came from a human donor in good health (CMV status not recorded). Some clones in this sample may be carry-over from other donors' samples. Both conserved end residues are part of each CDR3. Each record gives: J gene, V gene, D gene, clone size, CDR3 protein, CDR3 DNA. A D gene is named only where the DNA matches it firmly. The size entry is marked missing in some rows and otherwise reads once, few, many or a size class.

j_call: TRBJ2-4
v_call: TRBV29-1
d_call: -
clone_size: -
cdr3_aa: CSVDGGGGLGNIQYF
cdr3_nt: TGCAGCGTTGACGGCGGCGGGGGCCTGGGAAACATTCAGTACTTC

j_call: TRBJ1-6
v_call: TRBV12-3/TRBV12-4
d_call: TRBD1
clone_size: -
cdr3_aa: CASKGQGPPLHF
cdr3_nt: TGTGCCAGCAAGGGACAGGGGCCACCCCTCCACTTT

j_call: TRBJ2-7
v_call: TRBV7-3
d_call: TRBD2
clone_size: -
cdr3_aa: CASSRGLAGEEQYF
cdr3_nt: TGTGCCAGCAGCAGGGGACTAGCGGGAGAAGAGCAGTACTTC

j_call: TRBJ1-5
v_call: TRBV27
d_call: -
clone_size: -
cdr3_aa: CASGPNQPQHF
cdr3_nt: TGTGCCAGCGGGCCGAATCAGCCCCAGCATTTT

j_call: TRBJ2-5
v_call: TRBV7-2
d_call: -
clone_size: few
cdr3_aa: CASSSPGETQYF
cdr3_nt: TGTGCCAGCAGCTCCCCTGGAGAGACCCAGTACTTC

j_call: TRBJ2-7
v_call: TRBV7-2
d_call: TRBD2
clone_size: many
cdr3_aa: CASSLGDYLYEQYF
cdr3_nt: TGTGCCAGCAGCTTAGGGGACTATCTCTACGAGCAGTACTTC

j_call: TRBJ2-1
v_call: TRBV4-3
d_call: TRBD2
clone_size: few
cdr3_aa: CASSHTLAGAYNEQFF
cdr3_nt: TGCGCCAGCAGCCACACCCTAGCGGGAGCCTACAATGAGCAGTTCTTC

j_call: TRBJ2-5
v_call: TRBV5-3
d_call: TRBD2
clone_size: once
cdr3_aa: CASSLDGRAQETQYF
cdr3_nt: TGTGCCAGCAGCTTGGACGGGAGGGCCCAAGAGACCCAGTACTTC

j_call: TRBJ2-1
v_call: TRBV27
d_call: -
clone_size: -
cdr3_aa: CASSWVSEYNEQFF
cdr3_nt: TGTGCCAGCAGTTGGGTCTCCGAATACAATGAGCAGTTCTTC

j_call: TRBJ2-7
v_call: TRBV28
d_call: -
clone_size: -
cdr3_aa: CASSLRRGTYEQYF
cdr3_nt: TGTGCCAGCAGTTTAAGGCGGGGAACCTACGAGCAGTACTTC

j_call: TRBJ1-1
v_call: TRBV12-3/TRBV12-4
d_call: -
clone_size: -
cdr3_aa: CASRPRSEAFF
cdr3_nt: TGTGCCAGCAGACCCCGCAGTGAAGCTTTCTTT

j_call: TRBJ2-1
v_call: TRBV24-1
d_call: -
clone_size: -
cdr3_aa: CATNGDSSSSYNEQFF
cdr3_nt: TGTGCCACCAACGGGGACTCATCGAGCTCCTACAATGAGCAGTTCTTC

j_call: TRBJ2-5
v_call: TRBV10-2
d_call: -
clone_size: -
cdr3_aa: CASRGPGPLRETQYF
cdr3_nt: TGCGCCAGCAGGGGGCCGGGACCCCTGAGGGAGACCCAGTACTTC

j_call: TRBJ1-3
v_call: TRBV7-8
d_call: -
clone_size: few
cdr3_aa: CASSRNGLSGNTIYF
cdr3_nt: TGTGCCAGCAGCCGGAATGGACTTTCTGGAAACACCATATATTTT

j_call: TRBJ2-1
v_call: TRBV19
d_call: TRBD2
clone_size: -
cdr3_aa: CASSLRTSREQFF
cdr3_nt: TGTGCCAGTAGTCTCAGGACTAGCCGTGAGCAGTTCTTC

j_call: TRBJ2-5
v_call: TRBV29-1
d_call: -
clone_size: -
cdr3_aa: CSVEVPTESQETQYF
cdr3_nt: TGCAGCGTTGAAGTGCCGACAGAAAGCCAAGAGACCCAGTACTTC

j_call: TRBJ1-2
v_call: TRBV9
d_call: -
clone_size: few
cdr3_aa: CASSVDLPAGITF
cdr3_nt: TGTGCCAGCAGCGTAGATTTGCCGGCAGGCATTACCTTC

j_call: TRBJ2-5
v_call: TRBV6-1
d_call: -
clone_size: few
cdr3_aa: CASSEVRWQTQYF
cdr3_nt: TGTGCCAGCAGTGAAGTAAGATGGCAGACCCAGTACTTC

j_call: TRBJ2-3
v_call: TRBV28
d_call: TRBD2
clone_size: many
cdr3_aa: CASSLTSGSPLRTDTQYF
cdr3_nt: TGTGCCAGCAGTTTAACTAGCGGGAGTCCCCTTCGCACAGATACGCAGTATTTT

j_call: TRBJ2-5
v_call: TRBV7-2
d_call: -
clone_size: many
cdr3_aa: CASSLLLGQQTQYF
cdr3_nt: TGTGCCAGCAGCTTACTGCTGGGACAACAGACCCAGTACTTC

j_call: TRBJ2-3
v_call: TRBV19
d_call: -
clone_size: once
cdr3_aa: CASSKSGRFDTQYF
cdr3_nt: TGTGCCAGTAGTAAATCCGGGAGATTCGATACGCAGTATTTT

j_call: TRBJ2-1
v_call: TRBV11-3
d_call: -
clone_size: -
cdr3_aa: CASSLARPNEQFF
cdr3_nt: TGTGCCAGCAGCTTAGCTAGACCTAATGAGCAGTTCTTC

j_call: TRBJ2-2
v_call: TRBV19
d_call: TRBD2
clone_size: -
cdr3_aa: CATTRRPSGDVRGELFF
cdr3_nt: TGTGCCACGACCCGGAGGCCTAGCGGGGACGTCCGGGGGGAGCTGTTTTTT

j_call: TRBJ1-2
v_call: TRBV10-3
d_call: TRBD1
clone_size: -
cdr3_aa: CAIINNQQGNTNYGYTF
cdr3_nt: TGTGCCATCATAAATAACCAACAGGGGAATACTAACTATGGCTACACCTTC

j_call: TRBJ1-2
v_call: TRBV7-8
d_call: -
clone_size: -
cdr3_aa: CASSLKDSFYGYTF
cdr3_nt: TGTGCCAGCAGCTTAAAGGACAGCTTCTATGGCTACACCTTC

j_call: TRBJ2-7
v_call: TRBV29-1
d_call: -
clone_size: few
cdr3_aa: CSVETGLYYEQYF
cdr3_nt: TGCAGCGTAGAAACGGGACTTTACTACGAGCAGTACTTC

j_call: TRBJ1-4
v_call: TRBV7-2
d_call: -
clone_size: many
cdr3_aa: CASSLRQINEKLFF
cdr3_nt: TGTGCCAGCAGCTTGAGACAGATCAATGAAAAACTGTTTTTT

j_call: TRBJ2-2
v_call: TRBV6-1
d_call: -
clone_size: -
cdr3_aa: CASTAGFTGELFF
cdr3_nt: TGTGCCAGCACCGCAGGCTTCACCGGGGAGCTGTTTTTT

j_call: TRBJ2-1
v_call: TRBV5-4
d_call: -
clone_size: -
cdr3_aa: CASSPGAPKIYNNEQFF
cdr3_nt: TGTGCCAGCAGCCCAGGGGCCCCGAAGATATATAACAATGAGCAGTTCTTC

j_call: TRBJ1-5
v_call: TRBV4-1
d_call: -
clone_size: few
cdr3_aa: CASSQESGGATLGPQHF
cdr3_nt: TGCGCCAGCAGCCAAGAAAGTGGAGGGGCCACCCTCGGGCCCCAGCATTTT

j_call: TRBJ2-7
v_call: TRBV6-1
d_call: TRBD2
clone_size: -
cdr3_aa: CASSDPSGSIYEQYF
cdr3_nt: TGTGCCAGCAGTGACCCTAGCGGGAGTATTTACGAGCAGTACTTC

j_call: TRBJ1-2
v_call: TRBV29-1
d_call: -
clone_size: -
cdr3_aa: CSVDGQNYGYTF
cdr3_nt: TGCAGCGTTGACGGGCAGAACTATGGCTACACCTTC

j_call: TRBJ1-3
v_call: TRBV7-2
d_call: -
clone_size: -
cdr3_aa: CASSLAPGAISGNTIYF
cdr3_nt: TGTGCCAGCAGCTTAGCCCCCGGGGCCATCTCTGGAAACACCATATATTTT

j_call: TRBJ1-1
v_call: TRBV7-9
d_call: -
clone_size: -
cdr3_aa: CASSLVRDTEAFF
cdr3_nt: TGTGCCAGCAGCTTAGTCCGCGACACTGAAGCTTTCTTT

j_call: TRBJ2-5
v_call: TRBV28
d_call: -
clone_size: many
cdr3_aa: CASCIQGEETQYF
cdr3_nt: TGTGCCAGCTGTATACAGGGAGAAGAGACCCAGTACTTC

j_call: TRBJ2-1
v_call: TRBV28
d_call: -
clone_size: many
cdr3_aa: CASSSQSYNEQFF
cdr3_nt: TGTGCCAGCAGTTCGCAGTCCTACAATGAGCAGTTCTTC

j_call: TRBJ2-7
v_call: TRBV6-6
d_call: -
clone_size: -
cdr3_aa: CASSQTYEQYF
cdr3_nt: TGTGCCAGCAGCCAGACCTACGAGCAGTACTTC

j_call: TRBJ2-7
v_call: TRBV7-2
d_call: -
clone_size: few
cdr3_aa: CASTPGLTAEQYF
cdr3_nt: TGTGCCAGCACCCCGGGTCTTACCGCCGAGCAGTACTTC